The clone carrying this TCR beta chain was counted between two and nine times. Its antigen remains unknown. The CDR3 runs to 14 residues. Per germline, CDR1 DFQATT and CDR2 SNEGSKA (reference sequence). Deletions cut 0 bases from V and 4 bases from J, with 13 bases between. Each CDR3 protein gets one entry after TCRdb re-called the 5' RACE reads with MiXCR. Among roughly 700,000 distinct CDR3 sequences listed, about 20% were seen once. The source of the sample is a study of CD8 T cells in ankylosing spondylitis. Study outcomes and limitations: Significant enrichment of disease-linked clones was reportedly seen in matched ankylosing spondylitis synovial fluid. Reactive arthritis synovial fluid and blood previously showed some of these motif variants. Ankylosing spondylitis blood seemed to carry a telltale TCR beta motif made of several highly homologous variants.

The sample consisted of blood, either unsorted or a sorted T cell fraction (not recorded which). The TCR sequence derives from a male donor with ankylosing spondylitis. The chain joins TRBV20-1 to TRBJ2-7; maybe TRBD2 (6 bases). CDR3 DNA: TGCAGTGCTAGAGATCTAACGGGAGTGTACGAGCAGTACTTC. It specifies CSARDLTGVYEQYF.